This TCR beta chain was recovered during a study of shared clonotypes between healthy human individuals. The CDR3 runs 13 residues. In germline, CDR1 is SGHNT, CDR2 YYREEE (reference sequence). Deletions cut 0 bases from V and 8 bases from J, with 11 bases between. Replicate PCRs for sorted subsets used around 200 ng DNA; this equaled around 28,000 T cell genomes. Some clones are missing from TCRdb's copy, which holds only in-frame ones; the method was immunoSEQ multiplex PCR. The sample has 1.4 million to 1.5 million clones; over 95% are singletons. This TCR derives from a man aged 25 to 40 in good health. V gene TRBV5-4 combines with J gene TRBJ1-1; D is undetermined. The material sequenced was naive CD4+ T cells sorted from blood. As to subset: CD45RA+ positively selected. This CDR3 is CASSLGREPEAFF. The CDR3 DNA follows: TGTGCCAGCAGCTTGGGGCGGGAACCAGAAGCTTTCTTT. The full variable domain, with the rest looked up from reference TRBV5-4 and TRBJ1-1, is ETGVTQSPTHLIKTRGQQVTLRCSSQSGHNTVSWYQQALGQGPQFIFQYYREEENGRGNFPPRFSGLQFPNYSSELNVNALELDDSALYLCASSLGREPEAFFGQGTRLTVV.